This T cell receptor beta chain was captured by sequencing in a study of blood T cell repertoires in COVID-19. Sequenced by immunoSEQ multiplex PCR; TCRdb stores in-frame clones only, minus some. The data hold 64,000 or so clones, with roughly 80% observed a single time. Germline lookup yields CDR1 SGHTA and CDR2 FQGNSA. The ends lost 5 bases at V and 1 base at J; junction bases unmatched: 6. The CDR3 is made up of 16 amino acids. The source of this sequence is a human donor in a cohort sampled during active COVID-19. The gene calls are TRBV7-2 and TRBJ2-1; TRBD2 aligns across 9 bases. The sample consisted of peripheral blood. The CDR3 reads CASSAGGPGSYNEQFF. CDR3 nucleotides: TGTGCCAGCAGCGCGGGGGGGCCGGGGTCCTACAATGAGCAGTTCTTC.